This TCR beta chain is from a study of molecular identifiers for immune sequencing clone quantification. Study-level results: Single-cell amounts of spiked Jurkat TCR RNA were reportedly detectable among roughly 950,000 naive cells.

Sorted inputs of about 19,000 to 1,100,000 cells, with 10%, 30% or 50% RNA, yielded naive CD8 libraries. This clonotype has a single count. Its specificity is not known. Library preparation followed earlier protocols using designated TCR primers. Using its own MiXCR run on the PCR reads, TCRdb lists one record per CDR3 protein. The table records hundreds of thousands of distinct CDR3 sequences, 25% of them present only once. This CDR3 has 13 amino acids. Germline V lookup: CDR1 DFQATT, CDR2 SNEGSKA (reference sequence). Trimming pared 0 bases from V and 7 bases from J, leaving 12 bases between. The receptor was derived from a human donor in good health. Some libraries in this study had Jurkat cell RNA spiked in. The chain employs TRBV20-1 and TRBJ1-2; D ambiguous. Specimen: naive CD8+ T cells from blood, with Jurkat cell RNA spiked in. As for subset: FACS-sorted CD8+CD4-CCR7+CD45RA+ naive T cells. The CDR3 loop reads CSARDIGLVGYTF. In DNA form, the CDR3 reads TGCAGTGCTAGAGATATTGGTCTTGTTGGCTACACCTTC.